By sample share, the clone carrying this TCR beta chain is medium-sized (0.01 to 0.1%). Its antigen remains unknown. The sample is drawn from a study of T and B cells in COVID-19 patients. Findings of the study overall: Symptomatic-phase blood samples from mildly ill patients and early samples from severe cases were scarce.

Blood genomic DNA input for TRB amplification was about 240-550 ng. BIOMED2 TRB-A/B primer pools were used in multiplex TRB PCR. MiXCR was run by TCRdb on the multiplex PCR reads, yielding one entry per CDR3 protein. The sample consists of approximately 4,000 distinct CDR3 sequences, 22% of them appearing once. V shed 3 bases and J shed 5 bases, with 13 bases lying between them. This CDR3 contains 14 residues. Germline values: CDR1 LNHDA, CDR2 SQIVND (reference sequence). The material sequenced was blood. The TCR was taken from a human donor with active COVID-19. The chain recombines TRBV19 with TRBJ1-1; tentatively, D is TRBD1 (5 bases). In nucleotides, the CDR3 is TGTGCCAGTAGTATTTCAGGGCCTGAGACTGAAGCTTTCTTT. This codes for CASSISGPETEAFF.